These 16 T cell receptor beta chains were all obtained from the same sample, sequenced in a study of blood T cell repertoires in COVID-19. Sequencing used immunoSEQ multiplex PCR; TCRdb keeps in-frame clones, though not all of them. The data hold 100,000 or so clones, with around 84% observed a single time. The specimen sequenced was peripheral blood. The receptor source for this set is a woman aged 60 to 75 with acute or convalescent COVID-19.

This sequence joins TRBV5-1 and TRBJ2-1; 14 bases are shared with TRBD2. The CDR3 is 15 residues long. Germline V gene lookup returns CDR1 SGHRS and CDR2 YFSETQ. V lost 4 bases and J lost 7; bases outside the gene matches: 4. The CDR3 DNA reads as TGCGCCAGCAGCCAGACTAGCGGGGGGGCAAATGAGCAGTTCTTC. Its protein product is CASSQTSGGANEQFF.

The chain links TRBV6-5 to TRBJ2-1; D is unclear. The length of the CDR3 is 13 residues. Trimming shortened V by 6 bases and J by 0 bases, and 6 bases separated the two germline ends. The germline gives CDR1 MNHEY, CDR2 SVGAGI. Here the CDR3 reads CASSRSSYNEQFF. CDR3 bases: TGTGCCAGCAGCCGGAGCTCCTACAATGAGCAGTTCTTC.

This chain links TRBV6-5 with TRBJ1-1; possibly TRBD1 for D (5 bases). The germline V gene has CDR1 MNHEY and CDR2 SVGAGI. The CDR3 consists of 14 residues. The germline V and J ends were trimmed by 8 bases and 0 bases, with 13 bases remaining between them. CDR3 amino acids: CASSLDSMNTEAFF. CDR3 sequence (DNA): TGTGCCAGCTCCCTAGACAGCATGAACACTGAAGCTTTCTTT.

The chain employs TRBV30 and TRBJ2-4; 10 bases are shared with TRBD1. The CDR3 runs to 13 residues. Per germline, CDR1 GTSNPN and CDR2 SVGIG (reference sequence). V gave up 5 bases and J gave up 3 bases; unmatched junction bases: 1. The CDR3 loop reads CAWGDRGKNIQYF. CDR3 DNA: TGTGCCTGGGGGGACAGGGGCAAAAACATTCAGTACTTC.

The J gene is TRBJ2-3, the V gene TRBV19; no reliable D call. The CDR3 totals 15 residues. The ends were cut back, 3 bases at V and 0 bases at J, with 10 bases in the middle. CDR1 is LNHDA, CDR2 SQIVND, per germline (reference sequence). CDR3 in amino acids: CASSMQVTSTDTQYF. The CDR3 bases are TGTGCCAGTAGTATGCAGGTTACTAGCACAGATACGCAGTATTTT.

V usage is TRBV4-2 and J usage is TRBJ2-2; TRBD2 matches at 8 bases. This CDR3 comprises 16 residues. Germline CDR1 reads LGHNA; CDR2 reads YNFKEQ. Trimming took 0 bases from V and 1 from J; bases not matched to a gene: 1. In DNA form, the CDR3 reads TGTGCCAGCAGCCAAGAAAGCGGGGGGAACACCGGGGAGCTGTTTTTT. This sequence encodes CASSQESGGNTGELFF.

This clone is a singleton in its sample. This rearrangement joins TRBV7-9 to TRBJ2-1; tentatively, D is TRBD2 (6 bases). The V gene's germline CDR1 is SEHNR and CDR2 FQNEAQ (reference sequence). The CDR3 consists of 18 residues. Deletions cut 2 bases from V and 6 bases from J, with 23 bases between. The CDR3 is CASSLIGPGTRRSNEQFF. CDR3 nucleotides: TGTGCCAGCAGCTTAATTGGCCCCGGGACTCGGAGGTCCAATGAGCAGTTCTTC.

V usage is TRBV2 and J usage is TRBJ2-3, with 7 bases lining up with TRBD1. Germline values: CDR1 SNHLY, CDR2 FYNNEI. The length of the CDR3 is 14 residues. Germline trimming cut 5 bases from V and 5 bases from J; bases unmatched to any gene: 7. As DNA, the CDR3 is TGTGCCAGCAGTCAAACGACAGGGCAAGATACGCAGTATTTT. It is translated as CASSQTTGQDTQYF.

The V call is TRBV28, the J call TRBJ1-3; D may be TRBD1 (6 bases). CDR1 MDHEN and CDR2 SYDVKM come from the germline V gene. This CDR3 has 13 amino acids. The V end lost 5 bases, the J end lost 4 bases, and 9 bases lay between the germline ends. DNA for the CDR3: TGTGCCAGCAGTGGGACATACGGAAACACCATATATTTT. Translating gives CASSGTYGNTIYF.

The J gene is TRBJ1-1, the V gene TRBV19; tentative D call: TRBD1 (6 bases). This CDR3 spans 16 amino acids. V was shortened by 2 bases and J by 0 bases, with 13 bases between the two germline ends. Germline V CDR1 and CDR2: LNHDA, SQIVND (reference sequence). CDR3 loop: CASSISDRLMNTEAFF. In nucleotides, the CDR3 is TGTGCCAGTAGTATATCCGACAGGCTGATGAACACTGAAGCTTTCTTT.

A word on this clone: One junction end does not reproduce the germline sequence, and a read error may be involved. This chain joins TRBV18 and TRBJ1-1, with D uncertain. This CDR3 spans 12 amino acids. The germline V gene has CDR1 KGHSH and CDR2 LQKENI. CDR3 in DNA: TGTGCCAGCTCACCACCTGAGACCTTGCGGGTCTTT. As protein: CASSPPETLRVF. Filled out from reference TRBV18 and TRBJ1-1, the complete variable domain reads NAGVMQNPRHLVRRRGQEARLRCSPMKGHSHVYWYRQLPEEGLKFMVYLQKENIIDESGMPKERFSAEFPKEGPSILRIQQVVRGDSAAYFCASSPPETLRVFGQGTRLTVV.

The chain joins TRBV6-6 to TRBJ1-4; 9 bases fit TRBD1. The CDR3 extends over 14 amino acids. Germline-derived CDR1 and CDR2 are MNHNY and SVGAGI (reference sequence). With 5 bases clipped from V and 8 bases from J, the junction kept 6 bases outside the gene matches. CDR3 amino acids: CASSAGTGYEKLFF. As DNA, the CDR3 is TGTGCCAGCAGTGCCGGGACAGGGTACGAAAAACTGTTTTTT.

V usage is TRBV6-5 and J usage is TRBJ1-5, with D maybe TRBD1 (6 bases). This CDR3 is built from 13 residues. Per the germline V gene, CDR1 is MNHEY and CDR2 is SVGAGI. Trimming stripped 6 bases from V and 9 bases from J, with 15 bases between. The CDR3 region is CASSATGPAPQHF. The CDR3 DNA reads as TGTGCCAGCAGCGCAACAGGGCCGGCGCCCCAGCATTTT.

This clone was observed once. V usage is TRBV5-4 and J usage is TRBJ2-3; unclear D gene. This CDR3 spans 13 amino acids. Germline V gives CDR1 SGHNT, CDR2 YYREEE (reference sequence). V lost 4 bases to trimming and J lost 1 base, with 7 bases between them. This CDR3 is CASSNRGTDTQYF. Here the CDR3 DNA reads TGTGCCAGCAGCAATCGCGGCACAGATACGCAGTATTTT. The full variable domain, with the rest looked up from reference TRBV5-4 and TRBJ2-3, is ETGVTQSPTHLIKTRGQQVTLRCSSQSGHNTVSWYQQALGQGPQFIFQYYREEENGRGNFPPRFSGLQFPNYSSELNVNALELDDSALYLCASSNRGTDTQYFGPGTRLTVL.

This clone showed up just once. The chain joins TRBV28 to TRBJ1-4, with 8 bases that match TRBD1. The CDR3 spans 12 residues. The trim removed 5 bases at V and 11 bases at J, leaving 4 bases unmatched. Germline V gene lookup returns CDR1 MDHEN and CDR2 SYDVKM. The CDR3 DNA is TGTGCCAGCAGTGGACAGGGATTGAAACTGTTTTTT. It translates to CASSGQGLKLFF. Drawing the rest from reference TRBV28 and TRBJ1-4, the complete variable domain is DVKVTQSSRYLVKRTGEKVFLECVQDMDHENMFWYRQDPGLGLRLIYFSYDVKMKEKGDIPEGYSVSREKKERFSLILESASTNQTSMYLCASSGQGLKLFFGSGTQLSVL.

The chain is built from TRBV9 and TRBJ2-1, with 9 bases aligning to TRBD1. The junction had 7 bases not matched to a gene; V was cut back by 1 base and J by 8 bases. This CDR3 is built from 15 residues. Germline CDR1 SGDLS, CDR2 YYNGEE. Written as DNA, the CDR3 is TGTGCCAGCAGCGTACTGGGGACAGGGTTACATGAGCAGTTCTTC. This encodes CASSVLGTGLHEQFF.